This note documents a single T cell receptor (beta chain) sequence. Many counts were recorded for this clonotype. Which antigen it targets is not known. No base quality information exists; no much larger clone differs at one position. Sample time point, as interpreted from the label and publication: sample taken at primary tumor resection. The donors were 72 patients from the lung TRACERx cohort who had early-stage, untreated non-small cell lung cancer. TCR sequencing used whole RNA extracted from tumor and nontumor lung tissue, or from cryopreserved PBMC samples, without cell sorting. Patients were selected for TCR sequencing only if sufficient RNA was available from at least two tumor regions. Before being selected, tumor and adjacent nontumor lung specimens were reviewed by a lung pathologist. The library was produced with 5' RACE. TCRdb names NextSeq 500 as the instrument used. To allow correction of PCR and sequencing errors, the TCR library protocol tagged every TCR cDNA molecule with a unique molecular identifier. In the original analysis: TCR identification, UMI-based error correction and CDR3 extraction were all carried out with Decombinator tools. TCRs above a frequency of 2 per 1,000, corresponding to the top 1% of the tumor frequency distribution, were defined as expanded. Expanded tumor TCRs statistically deemed absent (corrected P<0.05) from at least one tumor region were classed as regional, and all other expanded tumor TCRs were classed as ubiquitous. Rényi diversity was computed with the R vegan package after subsampling each repertoire 100 times to 5,000 TCRs. To build CDR3 similarity networks, amino acid triplet string-kernel similarity was used, and CDR3s were connected when their pairwise similarity was above 0.82. Through fastp at Q25 and MiXCR, TCRdb rebuilt clones from the public reads, retaining in-frame beta chains. Here each entry gathers all rows of one CDR3 protein and keeps the most common genes and DNA. Clone size and V and J calls follow TCRdb, not the original study. Present in this sample are some 16,000 distinct CDR3 sequences, about 6.8% of which were seen just once. The top ten clonotypes cover around 20% of the sample.

This sample was taken from a study of spatial heterogeneity in lung cancer (dated by TCRdb to about 2019). A note on the overall study: Beta-chain transcripts were consistently detected in greater numbers than alpha-chain transcripts, which likely reflected higher beta-chain transcript abundance. A strong correlation was found between TCR transcript counts in tumor regions and a T cell transcriptional module score from matched bulk RNA-seq. In the raw uncorrected reads, each unique combination of TCR and UMI appeared on average more than ten times. TCR alpha and beta repertoires were quantitatively compared across multiple tumor regions, matched nontumor lung and blood in non-small cell lung cancer. TCR repertoire features were related to nonsynonymous mutation counts determined by whole-exome sequencing of tumor tissue. Both alpha and beta chains were TCR-sequenced in around 230 tumor regions, approximately 64 matched nontumor lung samples and 45 to 60 PBMC samples obtained at surgery. Results and caveats for the whole study, not just this receptor: Confirming at a functional level the hypothesis that regional TCRs recognize regional mutations was considered to require additional single-cell paired TCR alpha and beta sequencing. Counts of ubiquitous and regional expanded TCRs were found to correlate with counts of ubiquitous and regional nonsynonymous mutations, respectively. TCR-seq was estimated to cover only roughly 7% of tumor T cells for alpha chains and roughly 12% for beta chains. The tumor nonsynonymous mutation count correlated with the number of expanded intratumoral alpha and beta TCRs.

Trimming removed 0 bases from V and 6 bases from J, leaving 18 bases between the germline ends. For CDR1 and CDR2, the germline V gene (reference sequence) lists LGHDT and YNNKEL. The CDR3 numbers 17 residues from cysteine through phenylalanine. Here the CDR3 DNA is all that survives: 51 bases in frame from base 1. The chain employs TRBV3-1 and TRBJ1-5; TRBD1 is perhaps the D gene, given 5 matching bases. Here the sequenced sample was lung tumor tissue, taken at surgery. The receptor's source is a female donor with early-stage non-small cell lung cancer. The sequenced DNA is TGTGCCAGCAGCCAAGATTCCTGGACGGGTGGGGGTCAGCCCCAGCATTTT. It codes for CASSQDSWTGGGQPQHF.